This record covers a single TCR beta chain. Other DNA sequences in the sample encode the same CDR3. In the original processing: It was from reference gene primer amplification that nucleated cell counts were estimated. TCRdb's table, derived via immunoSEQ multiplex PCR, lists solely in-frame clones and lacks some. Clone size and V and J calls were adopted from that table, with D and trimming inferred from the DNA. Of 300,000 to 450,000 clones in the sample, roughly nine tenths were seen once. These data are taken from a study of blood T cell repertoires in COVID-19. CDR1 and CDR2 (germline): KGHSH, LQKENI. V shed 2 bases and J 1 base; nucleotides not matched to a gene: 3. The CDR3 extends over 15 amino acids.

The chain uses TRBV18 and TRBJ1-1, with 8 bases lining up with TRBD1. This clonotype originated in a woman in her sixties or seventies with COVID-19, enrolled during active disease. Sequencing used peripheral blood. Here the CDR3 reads CASSPGQGANTEAFF. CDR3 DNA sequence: TGTGCCAGCTCACCAGGACAGGGAGCGAACACTGAAGCTTTCTTT.